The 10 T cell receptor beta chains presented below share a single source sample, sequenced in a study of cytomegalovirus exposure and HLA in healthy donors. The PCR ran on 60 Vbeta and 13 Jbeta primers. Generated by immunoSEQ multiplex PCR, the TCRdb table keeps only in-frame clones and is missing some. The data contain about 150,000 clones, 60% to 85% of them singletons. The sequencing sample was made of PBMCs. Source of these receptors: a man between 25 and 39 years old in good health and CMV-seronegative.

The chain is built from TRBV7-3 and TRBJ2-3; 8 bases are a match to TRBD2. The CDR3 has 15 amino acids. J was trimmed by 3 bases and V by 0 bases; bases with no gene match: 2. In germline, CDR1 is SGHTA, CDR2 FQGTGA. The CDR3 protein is CASSLTGTSTDTQYF. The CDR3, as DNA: TGTGCCAGCAGCTTAACCGGGACTAGTACAGATACGCAGTATTTT.

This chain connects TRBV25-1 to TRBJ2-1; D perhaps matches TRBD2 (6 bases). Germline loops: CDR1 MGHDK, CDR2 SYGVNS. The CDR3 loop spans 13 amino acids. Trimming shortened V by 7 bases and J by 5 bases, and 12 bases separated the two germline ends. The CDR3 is CASIGLLHNEQFF. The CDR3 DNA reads TGTGCCAGCATTGGACTACTTCACAATGAGCAGTTCTTC.

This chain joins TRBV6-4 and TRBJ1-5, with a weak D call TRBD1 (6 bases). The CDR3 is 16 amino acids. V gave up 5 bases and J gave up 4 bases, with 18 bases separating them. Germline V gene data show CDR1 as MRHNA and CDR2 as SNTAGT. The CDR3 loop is CASSPSRQVDNQPQHF. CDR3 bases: TGTGCCAGCAGTCCGTCTCGACAGGTCGATAATCAGCCCCAGCATTTT.

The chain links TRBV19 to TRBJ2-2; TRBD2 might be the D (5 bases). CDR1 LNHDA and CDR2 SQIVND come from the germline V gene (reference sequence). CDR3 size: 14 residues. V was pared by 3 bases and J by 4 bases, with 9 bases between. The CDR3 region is CASSIYSGTGELFF. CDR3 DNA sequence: TGTGCCAGTAGTATCTACAGCGGCACCGGGGAGCTGTTTTTT.

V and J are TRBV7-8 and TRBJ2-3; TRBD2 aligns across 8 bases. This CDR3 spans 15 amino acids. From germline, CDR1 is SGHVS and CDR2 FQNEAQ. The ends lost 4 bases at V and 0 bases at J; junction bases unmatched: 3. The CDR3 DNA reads TGTGCCAGCAGCTCAAGCGGGGGAAGCACAGATACGCAGTATTTT. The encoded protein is CASSSSGGSTDTQYF.

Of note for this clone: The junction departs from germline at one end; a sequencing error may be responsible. Here the CDR3 reads CVSSLEPSGNTIYF. The CDR3 nucleotides read TGTGTCAGCAGCTTGGAGCCCTCTGGAAACACCATATATTTT. The chain is built from TRBV5-5 and TRBJ1-3; the D is unclear. The CDR3 covers 14 residues. Looked up from germline, CDR1 is SGHKS and CDR2 is YYEKEE (reference sequence).

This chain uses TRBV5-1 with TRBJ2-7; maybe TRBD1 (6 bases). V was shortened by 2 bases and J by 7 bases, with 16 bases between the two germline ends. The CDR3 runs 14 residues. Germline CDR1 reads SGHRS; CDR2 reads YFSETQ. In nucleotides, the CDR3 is TGCGCCAGCAGCTTACTACAGGGTTCTCGGGAGCAGTACTTC. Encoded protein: CASSLLQGSREQYF.

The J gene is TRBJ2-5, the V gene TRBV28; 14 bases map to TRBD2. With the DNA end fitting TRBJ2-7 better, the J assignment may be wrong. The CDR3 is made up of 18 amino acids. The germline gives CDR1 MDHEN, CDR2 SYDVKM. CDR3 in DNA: TGTGCCAGCAGTTTCGCCGGGACTAGCGGGAGTTTTAGGAACGAGCAGTACTTC. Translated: CASSFAGTSGSFRNEQYF.

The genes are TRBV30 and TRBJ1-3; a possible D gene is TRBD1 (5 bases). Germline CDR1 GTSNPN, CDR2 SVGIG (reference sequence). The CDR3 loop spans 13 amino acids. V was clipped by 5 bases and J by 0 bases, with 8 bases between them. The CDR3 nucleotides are TGTGCCTGGCGCAGGGTCTCTGGAAACACCATATATTTT. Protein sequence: CAWRRVSGNTIYF.

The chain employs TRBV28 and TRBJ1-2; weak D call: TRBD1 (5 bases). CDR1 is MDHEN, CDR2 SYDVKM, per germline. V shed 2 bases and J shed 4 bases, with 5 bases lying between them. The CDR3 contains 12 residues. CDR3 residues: CASSLQGYGYTF. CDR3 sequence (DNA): TGTGCCAGCAGTTTACAGGGCTATGGCTACACCTTC.